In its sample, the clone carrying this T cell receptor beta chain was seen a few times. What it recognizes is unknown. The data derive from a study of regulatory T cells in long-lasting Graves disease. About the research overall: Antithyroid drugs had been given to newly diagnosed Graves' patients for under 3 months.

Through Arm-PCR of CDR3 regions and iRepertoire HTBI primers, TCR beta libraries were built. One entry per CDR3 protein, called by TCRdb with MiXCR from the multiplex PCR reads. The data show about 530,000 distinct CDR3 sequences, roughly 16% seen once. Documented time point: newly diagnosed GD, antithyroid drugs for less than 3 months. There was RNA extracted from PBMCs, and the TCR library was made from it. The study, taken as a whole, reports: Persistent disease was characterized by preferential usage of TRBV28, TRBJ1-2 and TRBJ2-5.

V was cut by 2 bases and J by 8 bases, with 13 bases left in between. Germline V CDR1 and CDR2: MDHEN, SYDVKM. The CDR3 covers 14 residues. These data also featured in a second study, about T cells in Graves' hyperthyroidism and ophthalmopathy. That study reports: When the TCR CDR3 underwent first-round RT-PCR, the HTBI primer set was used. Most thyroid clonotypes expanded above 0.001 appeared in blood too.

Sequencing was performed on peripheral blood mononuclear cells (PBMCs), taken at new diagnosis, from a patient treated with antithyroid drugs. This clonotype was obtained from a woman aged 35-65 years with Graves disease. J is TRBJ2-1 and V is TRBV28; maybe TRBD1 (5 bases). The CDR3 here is CASSLLRGAHEQFF. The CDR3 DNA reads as TGTGCCAGCAGTTTACTCCGTGGGGCCCATGAGCAGTTCTTC.